These T cell receptor beta chains were read from a single sample in a study of human T cells and chemical hapten exposure. TCRdb re-derived calls from the RACE reads in MiXCR, one entry per CDR3 protein. The sample lists 180,000 or so distinct CDR3 sequences; under 25% were seen once. The sequencing here drew on whole blood, taken in connection with sensitization to the hapten diphenylcyclopropenone (DPC). Source of these receptors: a woman aged 45-60 years with alopecia areata. Some clones in this sample may be carry-over from other donors' samples. Both conserved end residues are part of each CDR3. Only part of the rows carry a size: once, few, many, or a class if the clone is expanded.

v_call	clone_size	j_call	cdr3_aa
TRBV20-1	-	TRBJ2-5	CSARLAGGETQYF
TRBV10-3	few	TRBJ2-1	CACGQGWNEQFF
TRBV24-1	few	TRBJ2-7	CATSPIPTAYEQYF
TRBV29-1	-	TRBJ2-2	CSVAEWAGELFF
TRBV6-5	many	TRBJ2-5	CASSVDRVLETQYF
TRBV29-1	-	TRBJ2-3	CSVRGRVTDTQYF
TRBV3-1	-	TRBJ2-1	CASSHTYSEQFF
TRBV10-2	-	TRBJ1-1	CASGRLRPTEAFF
TRBV29-1	-	TRBJ2-3	CSVEFGIGTDTQYF
TRBV7-8	-	TRBJ1-1	CASSFRRATEAFF
TRBV15	-	TRBJ2-5	CATSSNRGLETQYF
TRBV6-5	-	TRBJ2-1	CASSYGDTYNEQFF
TRBV29-1	-	TRBJ2-5	CSVGSRTGGRGTQYF
TRBV24-1	few	TRBJ1-2	CATSGTVNYGYTF
TRBV20-1	few	TRBJ1-2	CSASEGASYGYTF
TRBV12-3/TRBV12-4	-	TRBJ1-2	CASSFSGGYGYTF
TRBV20-1	few	TRBJ1-1	CSARTVMNTEAFF
TRBV20-1	few	TRBJ1-1	CSARVGPANTEAFF
TRBV20-1	few	TRBJ2-2	CSARASLGPGELFF
TRBV9	-	TRBJ2-5	CASSANPLETQYF
TRBV6-5	-	TRBJ2-7	CASRRQGNYEQYF
TRBV3-1	-	TRBJ1-5	CASSPGDPNQPQHF
TRBV29-1	-	TRBJ2-2	CSGAEMNTGELFF
TRBV18	few	TRBJ2-1	CASSPTTYGLAVPYNEQFF
TRBV11-2	once	TRBJ1-2	CASSRGGYGYTF
TRBV5-1	once	TRBJ1-1	CASSLNWGNTEAFF
TRBV29-1	few	TRBJ2-6	CSASLAGGSGANVLTF
TRBV29-1	-	TRBJ2-1	CSVGPAGEQFF
TRBV7-2	-	TRBJ1-1	CASSLANGGVTEAFF
TRBV3-1	few	TRBJ1-2	CASSPKVGHGYTF
TRBV30	-	TRBJ2-3	CAWSRVLTDTQYF
TRBV10-3	many	TRBJ2-1	CAISLRGLAGIIGEQFF
TRBV7-9	-	TRBJ2-1	CASSSQTARRDGSYNEQFF
TRBV12-3/TRBV12-4	-	TRBJ1-1	CASSRDSKGAFF
TRBV29-1	-	TRBJ2-3	CSGVIPLRSLTDTQYF
TRBV5-5	-	TRBJ1-1	CASSLFGGNTEAFF
TRBV7-9	-	TRBJ2-2	CASSFLSGVNTGELFF
TRBV29-1	-	TRBJ2-2	CSVPGQNSGELFF
TRBV28	-	TRBJ2-1	CASSSGTGNRGNEQFF
TRBV9	few	TRBJ2-3	CASSRTSGGTDTQYF
TRBV20-1	many	TRBJ2-7	CSAGGGSYEQYF
TRBV20-1	few	TRBJ2-7	CSASRLASSREQYF
TRBV6-2/TRBV6-3	-	TRBJ2-1	CASTASGSPYNEQFF